The T cell receptor beta chain described here comes from a study of blood T cell repertoires in COVID-19. Study context: Samples representing acute and convalescent COVID-19 were sourced from the United States, Italy and Spain. Sample material is recorded as cDNA or gDNA derived from T cells, B-cell-depleted T cells, or PBMCs.

How the authors handled the data: Using reference gene primer amplification, nucleated cell counts were estimated. Measured with immunoSEQ multiplex PCR; TCRdb has only the in-frame clones, and not every one. V, J and clone size are taken as reported in that table, and D and trimming were inferred from the DNA itself. This table holds roughly 140,000 clones, roughly nine tenths found once. The V gene's germline CDR1 is MNHEY and CDR2 SVGAGI. The V gene lost 7 bases and the J gene lost 0 bases, with 10 bases spanning the gap. The CDR3 runs 14 residues. The clonotype comes from a woman in her seventies with acute or convalescent COVID-19. The specimen was peripheral blood. The chain employs TRBV6-5 and TRBJ1-5, with D unresolved. CDR3 region: CASKEGTSNQPQHF. In nucleotides, the CDR3 is TGTGCCAGCAAGGAGGGTACTAGCAATCAGCCCCAGCATTTT.